This TCR beta chain was obtained from a study of T cells in Graves' hyperthyroidism and ophthalmopathy. The CDR3 sequence is 15 residues long. Trimming removed 4 bases from V and 2 bases from J, with 11 bases in between. Germline values: CDR1 KGHDR, CDR2 SFDVKD. TCR beta CDR3 sequences were amplified from RNA transcripts. Initially, a first-round RT-PCR of the TCR CDR3 employed the HTBI primer set. One entry per CDR3 protein results from TCRdb running MiXCR on the multiplex PCR reads. The sample includes under 350,000 distinct CDR3 sequences, roughly 18% of them seen just once. The sequenced sample consisted of blood. The rearrangement uses TRBV24-1 and TRBJ2-1, with D perhaps matching TRBD1 (6 bases). The sequence was collected from a woman in her 50s with Graves' hyperthyroidism. This CDR3 is CATSEGQKPYNEQFF. DNA of the CDR3: TGTGCCACCAGTGAAGGACAGAAACCCTACAATGAGCAGTTCTTC.